Below, one T cell receptor (beta chain) is given with its context. Its antigen remains unidentified. This record belongs to a study of cytomegalovirus exposure and HLA in healthy donors. Study outcomes and limitations: Diagnosis of cytomegalovirus status made by the classifier reportedly showed high specificity and sensitivity. Overall, approximately 150 TCR beta chains were annotated as cytomegalovirus-associated.

60 Vbeta and 13 Jbeta primers were used in PCR. Method: immunoSEQ multiplex PCR; TCRdb's copy keeps in-frame clones and lacks some. The data show about 160,000 clones, approximately 77% seen once. From germline, CDR1 is SGHRS and CDR2 YFSETQ. The CDR3 has 15 amino acids. Germline trimming cut 3 bases from V and 7 bases from J; bases unmatched to any gene: 6. Sequenced input: PBMCs. The origin of this receptor is a female donor in good health and CMV-seronegative. This chain joins TRBV5-1 and TRBJ1-6, with 8 positions matching TRBD1. DNA for the CDR3: TGCGCCAGCAGCTATTCCGACAGGGGCAATTCACCCCTCCACTTT. This sequence encodes CASSYSDRGNSPLHF.